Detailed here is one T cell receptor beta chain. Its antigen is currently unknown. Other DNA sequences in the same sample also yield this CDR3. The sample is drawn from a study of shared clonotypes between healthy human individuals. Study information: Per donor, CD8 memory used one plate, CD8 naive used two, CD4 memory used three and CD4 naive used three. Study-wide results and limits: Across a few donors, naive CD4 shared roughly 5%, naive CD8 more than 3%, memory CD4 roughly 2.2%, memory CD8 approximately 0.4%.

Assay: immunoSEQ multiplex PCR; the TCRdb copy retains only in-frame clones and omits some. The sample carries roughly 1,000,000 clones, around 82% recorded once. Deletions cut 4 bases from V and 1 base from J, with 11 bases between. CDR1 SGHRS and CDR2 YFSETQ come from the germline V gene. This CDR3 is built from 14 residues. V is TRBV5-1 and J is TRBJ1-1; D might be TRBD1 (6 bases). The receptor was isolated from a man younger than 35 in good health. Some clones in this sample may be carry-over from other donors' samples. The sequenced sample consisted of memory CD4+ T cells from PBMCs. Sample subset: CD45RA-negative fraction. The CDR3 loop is CASSSLGGNTEAFF. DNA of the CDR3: TGCGCCAGCAGCAGTTTAGGGGGGAACACTGAAGCTTTCTTT.